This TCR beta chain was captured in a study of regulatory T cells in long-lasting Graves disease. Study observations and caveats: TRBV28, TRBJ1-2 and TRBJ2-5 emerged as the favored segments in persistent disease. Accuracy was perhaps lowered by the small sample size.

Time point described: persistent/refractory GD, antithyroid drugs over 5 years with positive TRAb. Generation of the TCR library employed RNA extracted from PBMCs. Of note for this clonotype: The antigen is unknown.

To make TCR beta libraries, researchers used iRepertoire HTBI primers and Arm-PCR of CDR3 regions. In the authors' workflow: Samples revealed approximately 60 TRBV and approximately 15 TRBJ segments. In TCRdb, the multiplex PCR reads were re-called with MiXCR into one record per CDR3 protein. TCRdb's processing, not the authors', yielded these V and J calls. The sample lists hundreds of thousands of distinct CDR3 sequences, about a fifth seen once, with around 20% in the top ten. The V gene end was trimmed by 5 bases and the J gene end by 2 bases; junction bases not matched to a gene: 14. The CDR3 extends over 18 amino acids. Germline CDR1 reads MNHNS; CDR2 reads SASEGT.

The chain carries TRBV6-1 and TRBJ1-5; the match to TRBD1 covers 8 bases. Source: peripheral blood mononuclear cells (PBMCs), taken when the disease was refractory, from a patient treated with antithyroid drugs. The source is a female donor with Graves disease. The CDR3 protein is CASSKSGTGGYGNQPQHF. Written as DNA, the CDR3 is TGTGCCAGCAGTAAGTCCGGGACAGGAGGGTATGGCAATCAGCCCCAGCATTTT.